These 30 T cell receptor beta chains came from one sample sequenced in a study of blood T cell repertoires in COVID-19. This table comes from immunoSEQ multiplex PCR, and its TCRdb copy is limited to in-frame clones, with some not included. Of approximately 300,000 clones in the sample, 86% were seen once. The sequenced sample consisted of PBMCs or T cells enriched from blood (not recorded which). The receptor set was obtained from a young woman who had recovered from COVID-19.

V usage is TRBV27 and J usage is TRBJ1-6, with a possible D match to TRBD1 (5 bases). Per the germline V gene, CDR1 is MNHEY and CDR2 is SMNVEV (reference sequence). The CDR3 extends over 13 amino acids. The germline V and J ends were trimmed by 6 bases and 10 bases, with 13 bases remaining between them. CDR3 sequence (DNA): TGTGCCAGCAGCCCTCAGGGTCCCTCACCCCTCCACTTT. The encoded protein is CASSPQGPSPLHF.

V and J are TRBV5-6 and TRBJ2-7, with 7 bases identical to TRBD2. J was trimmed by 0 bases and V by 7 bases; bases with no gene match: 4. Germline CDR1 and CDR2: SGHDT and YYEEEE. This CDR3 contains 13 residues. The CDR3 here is CASFGGDSYEQYF. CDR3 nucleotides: TGTGCCAGCTTTGGGGGGGACTCCTACGAGCAGTACTTC.

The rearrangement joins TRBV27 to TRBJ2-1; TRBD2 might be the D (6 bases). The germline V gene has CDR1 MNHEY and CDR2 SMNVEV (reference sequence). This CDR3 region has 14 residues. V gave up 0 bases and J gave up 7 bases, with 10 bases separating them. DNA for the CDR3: TGTGCCAGCAGTTTATCGAAGGGGAGGAATGAGCAGTTCTTC. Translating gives CASSLSKGRNEQFF.

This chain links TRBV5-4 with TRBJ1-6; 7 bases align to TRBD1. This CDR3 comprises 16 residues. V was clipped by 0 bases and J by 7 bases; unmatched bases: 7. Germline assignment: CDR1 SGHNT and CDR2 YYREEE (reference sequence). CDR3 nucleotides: TGTGCCAGCAGCTTGGACAGGGGCATCTCCAATTCACCCCTCCACTTT. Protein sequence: CASSLDRGISNSPLHF.

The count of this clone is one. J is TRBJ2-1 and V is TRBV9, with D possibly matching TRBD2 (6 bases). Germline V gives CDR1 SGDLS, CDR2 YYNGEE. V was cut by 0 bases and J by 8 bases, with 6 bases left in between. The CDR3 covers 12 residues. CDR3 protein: CASSVGGDEQFF. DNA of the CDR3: TGTGCCAGCAGCGTAGGGGGGGATGAGCAGTTCTTC.

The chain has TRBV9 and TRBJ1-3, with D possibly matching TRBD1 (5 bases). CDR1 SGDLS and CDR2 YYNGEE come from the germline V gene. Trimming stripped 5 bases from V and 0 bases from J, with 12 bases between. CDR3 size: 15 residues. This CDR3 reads CASSRDRVSGNTIYF. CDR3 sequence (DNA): TGTGCCAGCAGTCGAGACAGAGTCTCTGGAAACACCATATATTTT.

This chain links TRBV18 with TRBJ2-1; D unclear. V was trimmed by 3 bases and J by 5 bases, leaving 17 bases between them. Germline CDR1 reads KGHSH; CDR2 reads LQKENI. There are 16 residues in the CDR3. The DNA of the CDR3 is TGTGCCAGCTCACCGGCCGACTTTCTATCCCACAATGAGCAGTTCTTC. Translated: CASSPADFLSHNEQFF.

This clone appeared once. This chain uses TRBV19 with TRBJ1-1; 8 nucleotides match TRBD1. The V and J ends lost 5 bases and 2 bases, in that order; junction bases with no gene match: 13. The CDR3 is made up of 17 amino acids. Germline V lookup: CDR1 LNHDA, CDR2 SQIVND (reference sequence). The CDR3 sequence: CASSETTGVVPNTEAFF. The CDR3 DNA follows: TGTGCCAGTAGTGAGACGACAGGGGTCGTTCCAAACACTGAAGCTTTCTTT.

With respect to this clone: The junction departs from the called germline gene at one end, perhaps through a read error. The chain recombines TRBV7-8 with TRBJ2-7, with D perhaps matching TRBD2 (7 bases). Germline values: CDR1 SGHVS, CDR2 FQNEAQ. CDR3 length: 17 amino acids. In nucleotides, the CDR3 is TGTGCCAGCGGCTTATCTGATAGGGGGGGCAAGGATTACGAGCAGTACTTC. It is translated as CASGLSDRGGKDYEQYF.

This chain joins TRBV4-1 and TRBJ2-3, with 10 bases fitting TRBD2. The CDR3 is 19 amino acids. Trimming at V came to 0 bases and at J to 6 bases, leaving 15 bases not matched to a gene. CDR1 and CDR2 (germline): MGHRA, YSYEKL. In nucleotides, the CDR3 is TGCGCCAGCAGCCAAGAACCCGAATCAGCGGGAGGGCCTTTGGATACGCAGTATTTT. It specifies CASSQEPESAGGPLDTQYF.

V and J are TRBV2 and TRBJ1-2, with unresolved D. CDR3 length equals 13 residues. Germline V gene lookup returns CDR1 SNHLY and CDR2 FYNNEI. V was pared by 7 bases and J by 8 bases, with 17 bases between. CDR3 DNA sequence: TGTGCCAGCATTTTTATAGCCGTTGAGGGCTACACCTTC. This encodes CASIFIAVEGYTF.

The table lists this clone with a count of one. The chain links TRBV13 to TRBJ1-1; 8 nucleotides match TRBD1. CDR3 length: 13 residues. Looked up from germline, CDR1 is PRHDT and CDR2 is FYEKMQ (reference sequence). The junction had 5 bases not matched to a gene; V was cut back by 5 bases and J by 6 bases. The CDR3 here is CASSPTGVAEAFF. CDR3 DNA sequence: TGTGCCAGCAGCCCGACAGGGGTTGCTGAAGCTTTCTTT.

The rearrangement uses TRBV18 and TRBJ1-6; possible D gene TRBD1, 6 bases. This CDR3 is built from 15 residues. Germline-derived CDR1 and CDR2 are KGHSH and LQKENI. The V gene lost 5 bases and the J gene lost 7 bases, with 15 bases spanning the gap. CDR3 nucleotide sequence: TGTGCCAGCTCAAATACCGGGACACCCAATTCACCCCTCCACTTT. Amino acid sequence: CASSNTGTPNSPLHF.

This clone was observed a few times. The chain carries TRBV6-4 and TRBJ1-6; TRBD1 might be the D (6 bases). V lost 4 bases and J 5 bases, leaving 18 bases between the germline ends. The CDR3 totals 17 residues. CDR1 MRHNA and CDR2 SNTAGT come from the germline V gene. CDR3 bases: TGTGCCAGCAGTGTAAACAGGGCAGTAGCACATAATTCACCCCTCCACTTT. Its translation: CASSVNRAVAHNSPLHF.

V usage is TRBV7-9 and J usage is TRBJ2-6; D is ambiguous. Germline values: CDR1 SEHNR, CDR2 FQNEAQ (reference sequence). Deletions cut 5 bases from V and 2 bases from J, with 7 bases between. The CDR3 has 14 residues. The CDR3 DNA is TGTGCCAGCAGCCCCCAGGCTGGGGCCAACGTCCTGACTTTC. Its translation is CASSPQAGANVLTF.

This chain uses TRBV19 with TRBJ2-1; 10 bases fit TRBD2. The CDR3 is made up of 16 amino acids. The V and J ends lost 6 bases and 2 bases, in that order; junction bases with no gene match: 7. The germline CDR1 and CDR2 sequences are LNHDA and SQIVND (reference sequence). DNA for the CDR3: TGTGCCAGTAGAACTGGACTAGCGGAACCCTACAATGAGCAGTTCTTC. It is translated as CASRTGLAEPYNEQFF.

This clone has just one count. This CDR3 reads CASSEGTGVPGELFF. CDR3 DNA sequence: TGTGCCAGCAGTGAAGGGACAGGGGTCCCCGGGGAGCTGTTTTTT. This sequence joins TRBV2 and TRBJ2-2, with 9 bases lining up with TRBD1. Per germline, CDR1 SNHLY and CDR2 FYNNEI. Trimming cost V 1 base and J 6 bases; bases outside gene matches: 3. The CDR3 is 15 residues long.

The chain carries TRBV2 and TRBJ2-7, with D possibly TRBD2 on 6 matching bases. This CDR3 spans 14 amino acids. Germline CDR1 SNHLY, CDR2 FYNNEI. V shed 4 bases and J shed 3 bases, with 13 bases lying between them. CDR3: CASSVGGRVYEQYF. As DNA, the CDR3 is TGTGCCAGCAGTGTAGGAGGGCGGGTCTACGAGCAGTACTTC.

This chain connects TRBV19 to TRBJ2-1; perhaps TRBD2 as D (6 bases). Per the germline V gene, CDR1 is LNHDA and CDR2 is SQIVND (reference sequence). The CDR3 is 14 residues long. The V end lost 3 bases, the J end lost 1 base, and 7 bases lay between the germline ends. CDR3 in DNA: TGTGCCAGTAGTATGGAGGGTTCCTACAATGAGCAGTTCTTC. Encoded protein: CASSMEGSYNEQFF.

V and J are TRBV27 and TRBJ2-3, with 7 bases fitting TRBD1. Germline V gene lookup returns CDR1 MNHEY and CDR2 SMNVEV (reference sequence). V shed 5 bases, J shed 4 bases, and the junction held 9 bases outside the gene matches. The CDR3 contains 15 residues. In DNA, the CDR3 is TGTGCCAGCAGTACAACAGGGGCGAGGGCAGATACGCAGTATTTT. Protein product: CASSTTGARADTQYF.

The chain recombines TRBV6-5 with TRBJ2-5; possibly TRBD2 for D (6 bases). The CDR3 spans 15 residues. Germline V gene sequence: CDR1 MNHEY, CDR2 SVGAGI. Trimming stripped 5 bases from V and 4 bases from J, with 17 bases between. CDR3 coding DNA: TGTGCCAGCAGTCGGCCTAGCGCTGGGTTAGAGACCCAGTACTTC. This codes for CASSRPSAGLETQYF.

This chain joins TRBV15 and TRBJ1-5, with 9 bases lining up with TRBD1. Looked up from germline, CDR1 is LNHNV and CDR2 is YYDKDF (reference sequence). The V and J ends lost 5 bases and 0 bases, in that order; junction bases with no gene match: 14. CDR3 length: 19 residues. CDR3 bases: TGTGCCACCAGCCTTACTGCCGGGACAGGGTCTTATAGCAATCAGCCCCAGCATTTT. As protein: CATSLTAGTGSYSNQPQHF.

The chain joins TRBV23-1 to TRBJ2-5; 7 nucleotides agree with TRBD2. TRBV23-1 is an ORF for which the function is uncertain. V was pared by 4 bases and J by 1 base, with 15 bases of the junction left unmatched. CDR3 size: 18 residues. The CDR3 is CASSPLEVLAELQETQYF. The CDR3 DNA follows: TGCGCCAGCAGTCCCCTAGAGGTCCTAGCGGAGCTCCAAGAGACCCAGTACTTC.

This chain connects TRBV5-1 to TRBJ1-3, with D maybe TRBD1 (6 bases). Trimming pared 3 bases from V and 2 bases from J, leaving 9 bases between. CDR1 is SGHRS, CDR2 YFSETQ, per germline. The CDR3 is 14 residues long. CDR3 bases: TGCGCCAGCAGCTCCAGGGGAACTGGAAACACCATATATTTT. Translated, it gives CASSSRGTGNTIYF.

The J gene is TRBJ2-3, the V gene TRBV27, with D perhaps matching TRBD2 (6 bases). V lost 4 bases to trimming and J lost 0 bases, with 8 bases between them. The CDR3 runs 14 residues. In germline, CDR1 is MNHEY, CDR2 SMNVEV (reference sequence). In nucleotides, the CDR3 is TGTGCCAGCAGTTCTGGGGGGAGCACAGATACGCAGTATTTT. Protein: CASSSGGSTDTQYF.

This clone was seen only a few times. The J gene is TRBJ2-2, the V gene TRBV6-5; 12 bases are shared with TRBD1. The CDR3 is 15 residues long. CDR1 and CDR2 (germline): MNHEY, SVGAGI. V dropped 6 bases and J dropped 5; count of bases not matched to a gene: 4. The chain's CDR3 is CASSWGQGATGELFF. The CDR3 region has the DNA TGTGCCAGCAGCTGGGGACAGGGGGCGACCGGGGAGCTGTTTTTT.

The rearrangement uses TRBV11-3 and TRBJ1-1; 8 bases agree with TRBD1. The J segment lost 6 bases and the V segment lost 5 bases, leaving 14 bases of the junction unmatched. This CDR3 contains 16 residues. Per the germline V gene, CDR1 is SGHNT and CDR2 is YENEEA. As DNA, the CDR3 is TGTGCCAGCAGCCCGTATTATCAGGGGGCCAGGTCTGAAGCTTTCTTT. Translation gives CASSPYYQGARSEAFF.

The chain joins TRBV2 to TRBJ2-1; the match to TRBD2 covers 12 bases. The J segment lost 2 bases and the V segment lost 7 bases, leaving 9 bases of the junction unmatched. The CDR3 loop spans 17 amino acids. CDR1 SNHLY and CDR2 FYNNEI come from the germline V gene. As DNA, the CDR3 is TGTGCCAGCACCGGGACTAGCGGGCCTTTAACCTACAATGAGCAGTTCTTC. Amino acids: CASTGTSGPLTYNEQFF.

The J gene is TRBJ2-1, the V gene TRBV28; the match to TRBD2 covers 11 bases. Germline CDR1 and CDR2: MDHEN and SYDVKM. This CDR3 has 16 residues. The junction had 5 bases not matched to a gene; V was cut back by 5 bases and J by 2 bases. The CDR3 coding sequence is TGTGCCAGCAGTCACCTAGCGGGAGGTCCCTACAATGAGCAGTTCTTC. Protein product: CASSHLAGGPYNEQFF.

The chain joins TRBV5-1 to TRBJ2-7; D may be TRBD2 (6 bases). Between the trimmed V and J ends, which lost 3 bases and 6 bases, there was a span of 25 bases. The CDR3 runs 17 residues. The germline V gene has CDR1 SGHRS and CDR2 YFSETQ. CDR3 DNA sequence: TGCGCCAGCAGCTCTCTAGCGCCTATAGCCCCTACGAGCGAGCAGTACTTC. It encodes CASSSLAPIAPTSEQYF.